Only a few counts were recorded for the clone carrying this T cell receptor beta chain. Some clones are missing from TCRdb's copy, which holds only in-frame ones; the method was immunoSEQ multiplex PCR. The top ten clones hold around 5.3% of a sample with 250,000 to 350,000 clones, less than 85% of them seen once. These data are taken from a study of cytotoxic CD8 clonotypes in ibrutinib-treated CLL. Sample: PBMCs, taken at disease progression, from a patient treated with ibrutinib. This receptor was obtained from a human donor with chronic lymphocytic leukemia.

CDR3 sequence (DNA): TGTGCCACGACCGGCATCGAGAGCACAGATACGCAGTATTTT. It yields the protein CATTGIESTDTQYF. The V gene is TRBV10-3, the J gene TRBJ2-3; D gene ambiguous. The CDR3 consists of 14 residues. Trimming cost V 10 bases and J 0 bases, with 14 bases left between them. Germline CDR1 ENHRY, CDR2 SYGVKD.